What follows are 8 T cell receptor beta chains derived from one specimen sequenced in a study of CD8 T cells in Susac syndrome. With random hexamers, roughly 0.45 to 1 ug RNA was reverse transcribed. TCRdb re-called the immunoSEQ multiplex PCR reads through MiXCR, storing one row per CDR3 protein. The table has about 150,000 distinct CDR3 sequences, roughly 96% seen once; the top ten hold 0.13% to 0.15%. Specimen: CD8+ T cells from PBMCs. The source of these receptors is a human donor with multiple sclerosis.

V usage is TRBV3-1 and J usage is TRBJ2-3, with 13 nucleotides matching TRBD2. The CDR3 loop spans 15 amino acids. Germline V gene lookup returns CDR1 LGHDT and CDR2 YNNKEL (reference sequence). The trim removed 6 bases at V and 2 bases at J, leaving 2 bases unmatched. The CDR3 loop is CASRGTSGDTDTQYF. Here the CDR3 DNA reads TGTGCCAGCAGGGGGACTAGCGGGGACACAGATACGCAGTATTTT.

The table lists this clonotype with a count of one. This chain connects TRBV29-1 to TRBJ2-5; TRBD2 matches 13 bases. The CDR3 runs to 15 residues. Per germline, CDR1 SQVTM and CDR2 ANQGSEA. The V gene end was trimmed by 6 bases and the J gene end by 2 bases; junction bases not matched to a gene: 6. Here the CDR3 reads CSVQGLAGTQETQYF. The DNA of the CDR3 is TGCAGCGTCCAGGGACTAGCGGGGACGCAAGAGACCCAGTACTTC.

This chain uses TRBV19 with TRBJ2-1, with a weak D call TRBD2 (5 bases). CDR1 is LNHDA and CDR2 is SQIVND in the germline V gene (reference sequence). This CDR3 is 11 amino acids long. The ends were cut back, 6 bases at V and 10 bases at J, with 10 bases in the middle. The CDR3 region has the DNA TGTGCCAGTAGCTTGAGGGCCGAGCAGTTCTTC. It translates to CASSLRAEQFF.

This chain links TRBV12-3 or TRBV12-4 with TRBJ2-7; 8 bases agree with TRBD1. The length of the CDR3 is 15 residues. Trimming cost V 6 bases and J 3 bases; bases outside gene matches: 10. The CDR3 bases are TGTGCCAGCAGACCCGAGACAGGGGTAGGCTACGAGCAGTACTTC. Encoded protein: CASRPETGVGYEQYF.

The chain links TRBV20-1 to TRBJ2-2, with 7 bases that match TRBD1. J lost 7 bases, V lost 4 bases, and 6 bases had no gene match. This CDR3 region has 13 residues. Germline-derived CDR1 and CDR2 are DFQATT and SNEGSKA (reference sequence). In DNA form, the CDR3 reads TGCAGTGCTACGACAGGGATCGGCGGGGAGCTGTTTTTT. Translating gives CSATTGIGGELFF.

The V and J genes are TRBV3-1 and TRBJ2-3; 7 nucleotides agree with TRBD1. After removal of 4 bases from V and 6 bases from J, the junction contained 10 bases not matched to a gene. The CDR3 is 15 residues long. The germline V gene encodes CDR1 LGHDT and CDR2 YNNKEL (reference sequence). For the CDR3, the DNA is TGTGCCAGCAGCCCCCTGGGCACAGGGGAGGATACGCAGTATTTT. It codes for CASSPLGTGEDTQYF.

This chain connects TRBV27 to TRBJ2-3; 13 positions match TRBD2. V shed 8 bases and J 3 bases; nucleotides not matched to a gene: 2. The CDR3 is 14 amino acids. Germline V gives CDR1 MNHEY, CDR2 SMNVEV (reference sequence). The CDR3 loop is CASGTSGKTDTQYF. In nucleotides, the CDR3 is TGTGCCAGCGGGACTAGCGGGAAGACAGATACGCAGTATTTT.

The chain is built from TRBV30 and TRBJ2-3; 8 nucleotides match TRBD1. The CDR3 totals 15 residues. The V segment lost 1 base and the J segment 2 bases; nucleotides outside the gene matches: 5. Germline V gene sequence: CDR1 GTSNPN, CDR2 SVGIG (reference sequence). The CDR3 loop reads CAWSGGTGNTDTQYF. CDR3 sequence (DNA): TGTGCCTGGAGTGGGGGGACAGGAAACACAGATACGCAGTATTTT.